The T cell receptor (beta chain) described here comes from a study of Ad26.COV2.S vaccination and SARS-CoV-2 variants (dated by TCRdb to about 2021). General notes on the study: Vaccine-arm donors came from COV1001, a multicentre, randomized, double-blind, placebo-controlled phase I-IIa trial of Ad26.COV2.S in healthy adults. TCRbeta repertoire sequencing was used to assess the specificity and breadth of SARS-CoV-2-reactive T cell receptors after Ad26.COV2.S vaccination. Ad26.COV2.S was administered intramuscularly at a dose of 5x10^10 or 1x10^11 viral particles, either as one shot or as two shots given 56 days apart. Throughout the experiments and outcome assessment, investigators stayed blinded to trial group allocation. The TCR-sequenced set comprised about 32 samples: about 19 Ad26.COV2.S vaccine recipients, 5 placebo recipients and 8 SARS-CoV-2 convalescent individuals. Trial participants were randomized into five groups of five: low-dose or high-dose Ad26.COV2.S given once or twice, or placebo on both occasions.

The CDR3 runs 13 residues from the cysteine to the phenylalanine. Left in the record is the CDR3 DNA by itself, 39 bases read in frame from the first base. CDR1 SGHTA and CDR2 FQGNSA are derived from the germline V gene. Trimming leaves V shorter by 6 bases and J shorter by 11 bases, with the junction holding 7 bases beyond the gene matches. The immunoSEQ Assay was used to sequence TCRbeta CDR3 regions. After extraction, genomic DNA underwent amplification by bias-controlled multiplex PCR, followed by high-throughput sequencing. On the authors' methods: To quantify the absolute abundance of each unique TCRbeta CDR3 region, sequences were collapsed and filtered. T cell fraction was estimated by normalizing TCRbeta template counts to usable DNA, with usable DNA measured through amplification of reference genes found in all nucleated cells. Repertoire TCRs were annotated as SARS-CoV-2-specific when V gene, CDR3 amino acid sequence and J gene were exactly matched to a known reactive TCR set. The reference SARS-CoV-2 TCR set was obtained from MIRA and was filtered for enrichment in COVID-19-positive ImmuneCODE repertoires, whereby public or cross-reactive TCRs were removed. Based on the MIRA antigens, annotated TCRs were further analysed at the level of specific ORF or position within ORF. Depth was the summed frequency of annotated unique rearrangements, while breadth was defined as annotated unique rearrangements over total unique productive rearrangements. TCR breadth was compared between groups using two-sided Wilcoxon rank-sum tests. TCRdb's version of the immuneACCESS table is confined to in-frame rearrangements and falls short of the full clone set. An unresolved V gene accounts for under half of the shortfall where checked; the remainder is of unknown origin. D and trimming come from the DNA, and the V and J calls and clone size come from that table. For this sample there are 350,000 to 550,000 clones; 89% appear just once. The ten largest clones capture about 2.5% of the sample.

About this clone: Its specific antigen is unknown. The record has no base qualities; no much larger clone is one base away.

Overall results and qualifications from the work: It was noted by the authors that total T cell responses may have been underestimated by the TCR breadth and depth analyses. Vaccine and placebo recipients had comparable non-spike TCR breadth, which fits with the vaccine containing only spike. Substantial breadth of spike-specific CD8+ and CD4+ T cell responses was reported after vaccination. Spike-specific TCR breadth was higher in Ad26.COV2.S recipients than in placebo recipients (P = 0.0014). Comparing responses between vaccine doses or regimens was not something the study was powered to do.

The sample's treatment or condition label, decoded: 19 received Ad26.COV2.S at low or high dose, single or two shots; roughly five received placebo; per-sample allocation not given. For vaccine and placebo recipients, the sequenced repertoires came from samples collected on day 63 after the first injection. Cohort 1b enrolled around 24 adults aged 18-55 years at a single site in Boston, USA, between 29 July and 7 August 2020. Ad26.COV2.S was a replication-incompetent adenovirus type 26 vector expressing a prefusion-stabilized SARS-CoV-2 spike protein from the original Wuhan strain. The receptor was isolated from a person aged 18-65 years who received the Ad26.COV2.S COVID-19 vaccine or a placebo. The chain links TRBV7-2 with TRBJ1-6; 7 junctional bases match TRBD1. The source was peripheral blood, collected in a trial of Ad26.COV2.S vaccine versus placebo. CDR3 region: CASRFTGDPPLHF. The DNA sequence is as follows: TGTGCCAGCAGGTTCACAGGGGATCCACCCCTCCACTTT. The variable domain in full, with residues beyond the CDR3 obtained from the reference TRBV7-2 and TRBJ1-6 genes, is GAGVSQSPSNKVTEKGKDVELRCDPISGHTALYWYRQSLGQGLEFLIYFQGNSAPDKSGLPSDRFSAERTGGSVSTLTIQRTQQEDSAVYLCASRFTGDPPLHFGNGTRLTVT.